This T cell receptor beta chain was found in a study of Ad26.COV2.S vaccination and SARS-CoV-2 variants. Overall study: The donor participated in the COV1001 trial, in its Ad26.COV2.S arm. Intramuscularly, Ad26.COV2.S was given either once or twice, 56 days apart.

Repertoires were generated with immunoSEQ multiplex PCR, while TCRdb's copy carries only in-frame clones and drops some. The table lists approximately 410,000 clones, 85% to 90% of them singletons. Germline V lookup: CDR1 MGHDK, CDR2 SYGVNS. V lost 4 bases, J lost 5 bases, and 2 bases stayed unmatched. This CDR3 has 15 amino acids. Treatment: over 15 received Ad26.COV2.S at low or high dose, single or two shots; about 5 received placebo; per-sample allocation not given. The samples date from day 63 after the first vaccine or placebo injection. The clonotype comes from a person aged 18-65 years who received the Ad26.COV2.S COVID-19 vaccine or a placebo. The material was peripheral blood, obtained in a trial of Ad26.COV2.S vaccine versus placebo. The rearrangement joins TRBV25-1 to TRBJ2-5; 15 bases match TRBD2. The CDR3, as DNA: TGTGCCAGCAGTGGGACTAGCGGGGGGGCCGAGACCCAGTACTTC. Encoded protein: CASSGTSGGAETQYF.